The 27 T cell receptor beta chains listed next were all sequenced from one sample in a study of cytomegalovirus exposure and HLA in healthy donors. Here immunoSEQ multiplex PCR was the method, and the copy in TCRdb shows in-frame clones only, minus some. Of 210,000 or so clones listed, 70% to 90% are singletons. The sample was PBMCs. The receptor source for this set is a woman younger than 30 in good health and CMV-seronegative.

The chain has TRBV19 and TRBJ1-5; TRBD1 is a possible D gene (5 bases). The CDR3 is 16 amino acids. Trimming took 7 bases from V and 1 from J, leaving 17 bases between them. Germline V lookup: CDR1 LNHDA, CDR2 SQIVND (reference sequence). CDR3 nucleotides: TGTGCCAGTAACGGCAGGGTGTGGGAAAGCAATCAGCCCCAGCATTTT. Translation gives CASNGRVWESNQPQHF.

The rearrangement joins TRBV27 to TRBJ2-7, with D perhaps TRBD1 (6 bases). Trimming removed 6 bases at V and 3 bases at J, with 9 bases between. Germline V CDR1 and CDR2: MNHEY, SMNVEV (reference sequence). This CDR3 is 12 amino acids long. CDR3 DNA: TGTGCCAGCAGAGACAGGCTCTACGAGCAGTACTTC. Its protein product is CASRDRLYEQYF.

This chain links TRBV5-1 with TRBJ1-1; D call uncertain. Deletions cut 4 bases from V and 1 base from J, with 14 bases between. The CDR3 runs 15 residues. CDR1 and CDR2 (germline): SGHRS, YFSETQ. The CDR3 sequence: CASSRELIANTEAFF. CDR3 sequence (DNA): TGCGCCAGCAGCCGAGAACTTATAGCGAACACTGAAGCTTTCTTT.

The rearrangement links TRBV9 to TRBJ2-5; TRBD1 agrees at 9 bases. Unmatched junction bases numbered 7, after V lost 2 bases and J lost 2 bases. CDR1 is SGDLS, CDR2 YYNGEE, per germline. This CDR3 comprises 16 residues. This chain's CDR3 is CASSVTPGTGQETQYF. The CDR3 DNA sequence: TGTGCCAGCAGCGTTACTCCCGGGACAGGGCAAGAGACCCAGTACTTC.

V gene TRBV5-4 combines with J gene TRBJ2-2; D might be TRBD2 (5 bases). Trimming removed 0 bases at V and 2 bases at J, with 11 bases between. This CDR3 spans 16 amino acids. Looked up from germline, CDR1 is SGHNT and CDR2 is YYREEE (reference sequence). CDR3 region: CASSLDGLTNTGELFF. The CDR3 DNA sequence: TGTGCCAGCAGCTTGGACGGACTTACAAACACCGGGGAGCTGTTTTTT.

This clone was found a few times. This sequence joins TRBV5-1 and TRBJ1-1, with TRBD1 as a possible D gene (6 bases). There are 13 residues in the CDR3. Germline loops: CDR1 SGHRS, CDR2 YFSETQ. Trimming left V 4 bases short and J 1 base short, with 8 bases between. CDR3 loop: CASSDRQNTEAFF. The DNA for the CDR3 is TGCGCCAGCAGCGACAGGCAGAACACTGAAGCTTTCTTT.

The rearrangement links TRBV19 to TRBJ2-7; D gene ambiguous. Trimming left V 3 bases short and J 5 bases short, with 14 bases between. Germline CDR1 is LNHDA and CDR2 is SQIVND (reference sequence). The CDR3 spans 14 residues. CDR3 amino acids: CASSMSPAMDEQYF. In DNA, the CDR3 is TGTGCCAGTAGTATGTCACCCGCGATGGACGAGCAGTACTTC.

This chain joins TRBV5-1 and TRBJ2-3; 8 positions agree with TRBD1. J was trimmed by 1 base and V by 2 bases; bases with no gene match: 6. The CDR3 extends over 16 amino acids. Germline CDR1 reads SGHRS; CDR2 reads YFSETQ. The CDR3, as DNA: TGCGCCAGCAGCTTATTGCCGACAGGGGGCACAGATACGCAGTATTTT. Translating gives CASSLLPTGGTDTQYF.

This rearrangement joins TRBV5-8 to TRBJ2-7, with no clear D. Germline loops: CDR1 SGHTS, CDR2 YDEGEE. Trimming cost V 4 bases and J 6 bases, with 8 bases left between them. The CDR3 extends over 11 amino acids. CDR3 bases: TGTGCCAGCAGCAAGCGAGGCGAGCAGTACTTC. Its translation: CASSKRGEQYF.

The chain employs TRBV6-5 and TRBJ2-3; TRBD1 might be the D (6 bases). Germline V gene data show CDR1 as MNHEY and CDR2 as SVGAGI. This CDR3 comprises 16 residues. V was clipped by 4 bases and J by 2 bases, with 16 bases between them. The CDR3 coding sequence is TGTGCCAGCAGTTCGACAGGTGGGGTATCCACAGATACGCAGTATTTT. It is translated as CASSSTGGVSTDTQYF.

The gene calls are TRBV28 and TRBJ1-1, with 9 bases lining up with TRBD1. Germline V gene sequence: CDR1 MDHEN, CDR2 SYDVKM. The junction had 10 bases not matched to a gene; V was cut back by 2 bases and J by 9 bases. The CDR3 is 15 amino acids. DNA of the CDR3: TGTGCCAGCAGTTTACCCGGGACAGGGTCCCTAAAAGCTTTCTTT. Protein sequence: CASSLPGTGSLKAFF.

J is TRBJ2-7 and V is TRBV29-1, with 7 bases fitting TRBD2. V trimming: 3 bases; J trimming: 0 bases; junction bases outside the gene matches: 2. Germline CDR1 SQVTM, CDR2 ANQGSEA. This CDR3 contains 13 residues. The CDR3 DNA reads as TGCAGCGTTGAGAGCGGGGACTCCTACGAGCAGTACTTC. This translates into CSVESGDSYEQYF.

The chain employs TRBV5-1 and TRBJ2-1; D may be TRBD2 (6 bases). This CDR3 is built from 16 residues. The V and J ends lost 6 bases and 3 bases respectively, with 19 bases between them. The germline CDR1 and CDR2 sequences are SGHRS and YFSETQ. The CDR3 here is CASTLGGSGNYNEQFF. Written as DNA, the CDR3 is TGCGCCAGCACCCTGGGGGGTAGCGGAAACTACAATGAGCAGTTCTTC.

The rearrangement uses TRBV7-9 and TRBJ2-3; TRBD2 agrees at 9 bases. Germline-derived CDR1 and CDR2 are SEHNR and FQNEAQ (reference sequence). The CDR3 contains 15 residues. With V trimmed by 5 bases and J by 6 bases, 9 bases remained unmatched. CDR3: CASSLHPSGKDTQYF. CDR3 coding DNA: TGTGCCAGCAGCCTCCACCCTAGCGGGAAGGATACGCAGTATTTT.

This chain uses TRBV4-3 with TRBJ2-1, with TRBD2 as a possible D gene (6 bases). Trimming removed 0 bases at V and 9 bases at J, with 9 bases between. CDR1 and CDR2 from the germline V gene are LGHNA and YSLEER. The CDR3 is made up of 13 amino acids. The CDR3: CASSQEGGVEQFF. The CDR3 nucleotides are TGCGCCAGCAGCCAAGAGGGGGGAGTTGAGCAGTTCTTC.

DNA for the CDR3: TGTGCCAGCAGTTCGTCGGGGACCGGGGAGCTGTTTTTT. As protein: CASSSSGTGELFF. V is TRBV6-5 and J is TRBJ2-2, with a possible D match to TRBD2 (5 bases). Trimming shortened V by 4 bases and J by 5 bases, and 8 bases separated the two germline ends. The germline V gene encodes CDR1 MNHEY and CDR2 SVGAGI. The CDR3 runs to 13 residues.

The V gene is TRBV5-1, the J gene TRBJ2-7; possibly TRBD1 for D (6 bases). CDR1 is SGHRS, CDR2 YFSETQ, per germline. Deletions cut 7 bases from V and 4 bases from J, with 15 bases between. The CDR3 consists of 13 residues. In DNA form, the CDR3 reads TGCGCCAGCCGAGGGGACAATATATACGAGCAGTACTTC. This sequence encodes CASRGDNIYEQYF.

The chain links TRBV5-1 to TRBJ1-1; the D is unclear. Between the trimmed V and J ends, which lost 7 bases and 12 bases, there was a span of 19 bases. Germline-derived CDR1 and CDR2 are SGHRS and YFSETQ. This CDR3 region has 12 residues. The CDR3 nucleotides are TGCGCCAGCGGAGGACGGCCGCCAGCGACTTTCTTT. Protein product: CASGGRPPATFF.

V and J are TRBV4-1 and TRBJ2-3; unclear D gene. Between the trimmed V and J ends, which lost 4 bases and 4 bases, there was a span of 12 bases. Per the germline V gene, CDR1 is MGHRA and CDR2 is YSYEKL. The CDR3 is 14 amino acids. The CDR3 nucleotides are TGCGCCAGCAGCCGCGGAAACGGCCCAGATACGCAGTATTTT. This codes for CASSRGNGPDTQYF.

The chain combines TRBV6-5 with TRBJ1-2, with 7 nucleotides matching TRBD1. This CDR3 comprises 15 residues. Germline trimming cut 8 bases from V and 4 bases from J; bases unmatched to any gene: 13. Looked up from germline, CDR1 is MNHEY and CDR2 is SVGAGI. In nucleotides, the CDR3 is TGTGCCAGCCGTGGGACAGAGCGATTTACCTATGGCTACACCTTC. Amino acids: CASRGTERFTYGYTF.

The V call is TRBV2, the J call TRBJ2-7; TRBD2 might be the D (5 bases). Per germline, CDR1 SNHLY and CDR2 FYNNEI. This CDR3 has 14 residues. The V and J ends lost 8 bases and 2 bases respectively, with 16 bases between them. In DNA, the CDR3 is TGTGCCAGCCGGGATACAGTACCTGCCTACGAGCAGTACTTC. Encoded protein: CASRDTVPAYEQYF. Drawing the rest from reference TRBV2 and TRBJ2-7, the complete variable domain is EPEVTQTPSHQVTQMGQEVILRCVPISNHLYFYWYRQILGQKVEFLVSFYNNEISEKSEIFDDQFSVERPDGSNFTLKIRSTKLEDSAMYFCASRDTVPAYEQYFGPGTRLTVT.

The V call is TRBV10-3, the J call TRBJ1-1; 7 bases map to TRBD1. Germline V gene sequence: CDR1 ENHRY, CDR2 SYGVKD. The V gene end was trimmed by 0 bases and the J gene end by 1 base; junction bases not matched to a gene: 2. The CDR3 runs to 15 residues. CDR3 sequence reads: CAISESRTGNTEAFF. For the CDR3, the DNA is TGTGCCATCAGTGAGTCTCGGACAGGGAACACTGAAGCTTTCTTT.

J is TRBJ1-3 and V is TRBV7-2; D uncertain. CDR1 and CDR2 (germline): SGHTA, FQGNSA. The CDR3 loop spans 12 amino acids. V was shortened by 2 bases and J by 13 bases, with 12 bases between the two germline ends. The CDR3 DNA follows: TGTGCCAGCAGCTTATCCCAAGCGAGGATATATTTT. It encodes CASSLSQARIYF.

Here the CDR3 reads CASRELSEQYF. In nucleotides, the CDR3 is TGTGCCAGCCGGGAGCTTTCTGAGCAGTACTTC. The chain combines TRBV6-1 with TRBJ2-7; a possible D gene is TRBD2 (6 bases). The length of the CDR3 is 11 residues. V lost 8 bases and J 7 bases, leaving 12 bases between the germline ends. Germline CDR1 is MNHNS and CDR2 is SASEGT.

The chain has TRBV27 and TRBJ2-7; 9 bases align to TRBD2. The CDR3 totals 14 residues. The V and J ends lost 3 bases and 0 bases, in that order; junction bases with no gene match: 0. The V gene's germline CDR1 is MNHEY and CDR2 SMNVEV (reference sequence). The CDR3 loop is CASSLTSGSYEQYF. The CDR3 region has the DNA TGTGCCAGCAGTTTGACTAGCGGCTCCTACGAGCAGTACTTC.

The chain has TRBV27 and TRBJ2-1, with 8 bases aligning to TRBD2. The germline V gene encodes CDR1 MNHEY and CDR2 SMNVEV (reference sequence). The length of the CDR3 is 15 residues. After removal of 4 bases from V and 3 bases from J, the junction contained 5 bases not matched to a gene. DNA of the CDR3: TGTGCCAGCAGTTCCGGGAGGGTTCTCTACAATGAGCAGTTCTTC. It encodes CASSSGRVLYNEQFF.

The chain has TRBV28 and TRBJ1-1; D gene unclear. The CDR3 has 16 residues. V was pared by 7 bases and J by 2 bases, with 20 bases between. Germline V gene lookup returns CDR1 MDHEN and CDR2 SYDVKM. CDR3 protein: CASTSEGAGGNTEAFF. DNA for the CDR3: TGTGCCAGCACGTCTGAGGGTGCCGGCGGTAACACTGAAGCTTTCTTT.